The clone carrying this TCR beta chain was detected ten times or more. Its antigen is as yet unknown. The sample originates from a study of T-cell memory formation after mild COVID-19. Study context: TCR clusters were mostly confined to one donor each.

TCRdb itself ran the 5' RACE reads through MiXCR, one entry per CDR3 protein. The sample yields about 390,000 distinct CDR3 sequences, approximately 16% seen once. The germline gives CDR1 SGHRS, CDR2 YFSETQ. With 7 bases clipped from V and 4 bases from J, the junction kept 5 bases outside the gene matches. The CDR3 sequence is 13 residues long. Study observations and caveats: Unconfirmed was the SARS-CoV-2 specificity of second-wave clones that peaked on day 37. CD4+ contracting clones lay mainly in CM and EM, CD8+ ones in EMRA.

Sequenced input: PBMCs or a T cell subset sorted from them (not recorded which). The TCR originated in a man aged 18 to 35 who had mild COVID-19 (a few samples of this study predate the infection). Cell type and time point are not known. V usage is TRBV5-1 and J usage is TRBJ2-3; 8 bases align to TRBD2. The CDR3 nucleotides are TGCGCCAGCCACCGGGGGGGCTCAGATACGCAGTATTTT. It translates to CASHRGGSDTQYF.